Each of the 29 T cell receptor beta chains below was sequenced from the same sample in a study of CXCR3-negative and CXCR3-positive naive CD8 T cells. Study-wide findings and caveats: TRB CDR3 hydrophobicity was greater in CXCR3-positive naive cells than in CXCR3-negative naive cells.

Carrying UMI labels, the TRB cDNA libraries were prepared through 5' RACE. TCRdb re-called the 5' RACE reads and shows each CDR3 protein once, DNA omitted. The sample totals about 53,000 distinct CDR3 sequences. Their antigen targets remain unknown. Sequencing used naive CXCR3+ CD8+ T cells from blood. Subset meaning: CD45RO-CCR7+CD27+CD95- naive CD8+ T cells expressing CXCR3 (TNR3+). The receptors come from a human donor in good health. Some clones in this sample may be carry-over from other donors' samples.

The J gene is TRBJ2-7, the V gene TRBV9. CDR3 length equals 13 residues. Germline assignment: CDR1 SGDLS and CDR2 YYNGEE. CDR3 residues: CASSVTDTYEQYF.

The V and J genes are TRBV7-3 and TRBJ2-3; the D call from TCRdb, TRBD2, cannot be confirmed without DNA. The CDR3 consists of 17 residues. Germline CDR1 reads SGHTA; CDR2 reads FQGTGA. The CDR3: CASSLMGLAGDSDTQYF.

The rearrangement links TRBV25-1 to TRBJ2-7; TCRdb calls TRBD1, which cannot be checked without DNA. The V gene's germline CDR1 is MGHDK and CDR2 SYGVNS. The CDR3 extends over 13 amino acids. This chain's CDR3 is CASSMTGYDEQYF.

V gene TRBV29-1 combines with J gene TRBJ2-7. CDR3 size: 11 residues. The germline gives CDR1 SQVTM, CDR2 ANQGSEA. The CDR3 loop reads CSVGFSYEQYF.

The chain employs TRBV7-6 and TRBJ2-7; there is no DNA to check the TCRdb D call of TRBD1. The CDR3 is made up of 14 amino acids. Germline-derived CDR1 and CDR2 are SGHVS and FNYEAQ. The CDR3 here is CASSPRDQVHEQYF. Filled out from reference TRBV7-6 and TRBJ2-7, the complete variable domain reads GAGVSQSPRYKVTKRGQDVALRCDPISGHVSLYWYRQALGQGPEFLTYFNYEAQQDKSGLPNDRFSAERPEGSISTLTIQRTEQRDSAMYRCASSPRDQVHEQYFGPGTRLTVT.

The V gene is TRBV7-8, the J gene TRBJ2-5; TCRdb outputs TRBD1, but without DNA this stays unchecked. The germline gives CDR1 SGHVS, CDR2 FQNEAQ. The CDR3 runs 15 residues. The CDR3 loop is CASSLSEWGEETQYF. The entire variable domain, with the rest obtained from reference TRBV7-8 and TRBJ2-5, is as follows: GAGVSQSPRYKVAKRGQDVALRCDPISGHVSLFWYQQALGQGPEFLTYFQNEAQLDKSGLPSDRFFAERPEGSVSTLKIQRTQQEDSAVYLCASSLSEWGEETQYFGPGTRLLVL.

The V and J genes are TRBV27 and TRBJ1-4; the TRBD1 assignment by TCRdb is unverifiable without DNA. The CDR3 contains 17 residues. Germline assignment: CDR1 MNHEY and CDR2 SMNVEV (reference sequence). The chain's CDR3 is CASSLTPGTGIFEKLFF.

The chain has TRBV12-5 and TRBJ2-5; TCRdb reports TRBD1, a call that lacks DNA to check it against. Germline V gives CDR1 LGHNT, CDR2 FRNRAP. The CDR3 covers 14 residues. The CDR3 region is CASGFWGPGETQYF.

This rearrangement joins TRBV4-2 to TRBJ1-1; TCRdb selects TRBD1, and the lack of DNA leaves this call unchecked. The germline V gene encodes CDR1 LGHNA and CDR2 YNFKEQ. This CDR3 is built from 16 residues. The CDR3 region is CASSQSLMTANTEAFF.

The chain employs TRBV27 and TRBJ2-3; lacking DNA, the TRBD2 call made by TCRdb goes unchecked. The CDR3 runs to 17 residues. CDR1 is MNHEY and CDR2 is SMNVEV in the germline V gene (reference sequence). The CDR3 is CASSSTAGGMNTDTQYF.

The gene calls are TRBV4-3 and TRBJ2-7. The germline V gene encodes CDR1 LGHNA and CDR2 YSLEER. This CDR3 is built from 15 residues. CDR3 in amino acids: CASSQDSGGPYEQYF.

The CDR3 reads CASSQDRGPLYGYTF. This chain links TRBV4-3 with TRBJ1-2; TCRdb's D call of TRBD1 is untestable without DNA. The CDR3 is 15 residues long. Per germline, CDR1 LGHNA and CDR2 YSLEER.

This CDR3 reads CSGIFGPGEQYF. The chain couples TRBV29-1 to TRBJ2-7; with no DNA, the TCRdb D assignment of TRBD1 cannot be verified. The CDR3 extends over 12 amino acids. The V gene's germline CDR1 is SQVTM and CDR2 ANQGSEA.

The chain joins TRBV4-1 to TRBJ2-2; TCRdb's assignment of TRBD1 cannot be checked, as there is no DNA. The CDR3 is 16 amino acids. Germline-derived CDR1 and CDR2 are MGHRA and YSYEKL. This CDR3 reads CASSQYRVVATGELFF.

The V gene is TRBV29-1, the J gene TRBJ1-2; the TCRdb call, TRBD1, lacks DNA for checking. Germline-derived CDR1 and CDR2 are SQVTM and ANQGSEA. The CDR3 has 13 residues. CDR3 loop: CSFHNPGWNGYTF.

The CDR3 spells CASSPRFNGNTIYF. The chain employs TRBV23-1 and TRBJ1-3. TRBV23-1 is assigned to the ORF class and has an uncertain function. This CDR3 has 14 residues.

This chain links TRBV6-2 or TRBV6-3 with TRBJ2-2; without DNA, the TCRdb call of TRBD1 cannot be checked. Germline CDR1 is MNHEY and CDR2 is SVGEGT. The CDR3 totals 16 residues. CDR3: CASSFRDIGLIGELFF.

The V gene is TRBV3-1, the J gene TRBJ2-1; TCRdb reports TRBD2, a call that lacks DNA to check it against. The CDR3 has 17 amino acids. Germline V gene data show CDR1 as LGHDT and CDR2 as YNNKEL (reference sequence). CDR3 amino acids: CASSPSTREGLLNEQFF.

V is TRBV29-1 and J is TRBJ2-2; TCRdb lists TRBD2, though no DNA is available to test this call. CDR3 length equals 13 residues. Germline CDR1 and CDR2: SQVTM and ANQGSEA. This chain's CDR3 is CSVDQGGTGELFF.

The chain is built from TRBV7-2 and TRBJ2-1; TCRdb's D call, TRBD1, is unchecked because there is no DNA. Germline V CDR1 and CDR2: SGHTA, FQGNSA. The length of the CDR3 is 14 residues. CDR3 residues: CASSRTGPYNEQFF.

The gene calls are TRBV12-3 or TRBV12-4 and TRBJ2-5; TCRdb outputs TRBD1, but without DNA this stays unchecked. The CDR3 has 12 residues. CDR3 in amino acids: CASRPRMETQYF.

The chain combines TRBV5-5 with TRBJ1-5; TCRdb designates TRBD1, a call that cannot be tested without DNA. The CDR3 covers 15 residues. Germline values: CDR1 SGHKS, CDR2 YYEKEE (reference sequence). The CDR3 region is CASSLNGGLNQPQHF.

This chain joins TRBV7-8 and TRBJ1-5. Germline loops: CDR1 SGHVS, CDR2 FQNEAQ. The CDR3 spans 15 residues. The CDR3 protein is CASSLRGLGNQPQHF. Variable domain in full (rest from reference TRBV7-8 and TRBJ1-5): GAGVSQSPRYKVAKRGQDVALRCDPISGHVSLFWYQQALGQGPEFLTYFQNEAQLDKSGLPSDRFFAERPEGSVSTLKIQRTQQEDSAVYLCASSLRGLGNQPQHFGDGTRLSIL.

The genes are TRBV28 and TRBJ2-1. This CDR3 has 13 residues. The V gene's germline CDR1 is MDHEN and CDR2 SYDVKM. CDR3 in amino acids: CASSLQNLDEQFF.

V and J are TRBV7-9 and TRBJ2-3; TCRdb's D call, TRBD1, is unchecked because there is no DNA. The germline gives CDR1 SEHNR, CDR2 FQNEAQ (reference sequence). The CDR3 is made up of 16 amino acids. CDR3 region: CASSPRDRGRTDTQYF.

The chain carries TRBV23-1 and TRBJ2-7; TCRdb calls TRBD1, which cannot be checked without DNA. TRBV23-1 is designated an ORF whose function remains uncertain. This CDR3 has 13 amino acids. CDR3 region: CASSQGQCYEQYF.

The CDR3 sequence: CSYTRGPYEQYF. V gene TRBV29-1 combines with J gene TRBJ2-7; TCRdb indicates TRBD1, and absent DNA this call remains unverified. Germline CDR1 and CDR2: SQVTM and ANQGSEA. The CDR3 is made up of 12 amino acids.

V gene TRBV7-2 combines with J gene TRBJ2-1; TCRdb calls TRBD1, which cannot be checked without DNA. The CDR3 contains 15 residues. The germline V gene has CDR1 SGHTA and CDR2 FQGNSA. The chain's CDR3 is CASSPQGILQGRPFF.

This chain's CDR3 is CASRGEWTGIHEQCF. This chain joins TRBV27 and TRBJ2-7; there is no DNA to check the TCRdb D call of TRBD1. Looked up from germline, CDR1 is MNHEY and CDR2 is SMNVEV (reference sequence). The CDR3 is 15 amino acids.